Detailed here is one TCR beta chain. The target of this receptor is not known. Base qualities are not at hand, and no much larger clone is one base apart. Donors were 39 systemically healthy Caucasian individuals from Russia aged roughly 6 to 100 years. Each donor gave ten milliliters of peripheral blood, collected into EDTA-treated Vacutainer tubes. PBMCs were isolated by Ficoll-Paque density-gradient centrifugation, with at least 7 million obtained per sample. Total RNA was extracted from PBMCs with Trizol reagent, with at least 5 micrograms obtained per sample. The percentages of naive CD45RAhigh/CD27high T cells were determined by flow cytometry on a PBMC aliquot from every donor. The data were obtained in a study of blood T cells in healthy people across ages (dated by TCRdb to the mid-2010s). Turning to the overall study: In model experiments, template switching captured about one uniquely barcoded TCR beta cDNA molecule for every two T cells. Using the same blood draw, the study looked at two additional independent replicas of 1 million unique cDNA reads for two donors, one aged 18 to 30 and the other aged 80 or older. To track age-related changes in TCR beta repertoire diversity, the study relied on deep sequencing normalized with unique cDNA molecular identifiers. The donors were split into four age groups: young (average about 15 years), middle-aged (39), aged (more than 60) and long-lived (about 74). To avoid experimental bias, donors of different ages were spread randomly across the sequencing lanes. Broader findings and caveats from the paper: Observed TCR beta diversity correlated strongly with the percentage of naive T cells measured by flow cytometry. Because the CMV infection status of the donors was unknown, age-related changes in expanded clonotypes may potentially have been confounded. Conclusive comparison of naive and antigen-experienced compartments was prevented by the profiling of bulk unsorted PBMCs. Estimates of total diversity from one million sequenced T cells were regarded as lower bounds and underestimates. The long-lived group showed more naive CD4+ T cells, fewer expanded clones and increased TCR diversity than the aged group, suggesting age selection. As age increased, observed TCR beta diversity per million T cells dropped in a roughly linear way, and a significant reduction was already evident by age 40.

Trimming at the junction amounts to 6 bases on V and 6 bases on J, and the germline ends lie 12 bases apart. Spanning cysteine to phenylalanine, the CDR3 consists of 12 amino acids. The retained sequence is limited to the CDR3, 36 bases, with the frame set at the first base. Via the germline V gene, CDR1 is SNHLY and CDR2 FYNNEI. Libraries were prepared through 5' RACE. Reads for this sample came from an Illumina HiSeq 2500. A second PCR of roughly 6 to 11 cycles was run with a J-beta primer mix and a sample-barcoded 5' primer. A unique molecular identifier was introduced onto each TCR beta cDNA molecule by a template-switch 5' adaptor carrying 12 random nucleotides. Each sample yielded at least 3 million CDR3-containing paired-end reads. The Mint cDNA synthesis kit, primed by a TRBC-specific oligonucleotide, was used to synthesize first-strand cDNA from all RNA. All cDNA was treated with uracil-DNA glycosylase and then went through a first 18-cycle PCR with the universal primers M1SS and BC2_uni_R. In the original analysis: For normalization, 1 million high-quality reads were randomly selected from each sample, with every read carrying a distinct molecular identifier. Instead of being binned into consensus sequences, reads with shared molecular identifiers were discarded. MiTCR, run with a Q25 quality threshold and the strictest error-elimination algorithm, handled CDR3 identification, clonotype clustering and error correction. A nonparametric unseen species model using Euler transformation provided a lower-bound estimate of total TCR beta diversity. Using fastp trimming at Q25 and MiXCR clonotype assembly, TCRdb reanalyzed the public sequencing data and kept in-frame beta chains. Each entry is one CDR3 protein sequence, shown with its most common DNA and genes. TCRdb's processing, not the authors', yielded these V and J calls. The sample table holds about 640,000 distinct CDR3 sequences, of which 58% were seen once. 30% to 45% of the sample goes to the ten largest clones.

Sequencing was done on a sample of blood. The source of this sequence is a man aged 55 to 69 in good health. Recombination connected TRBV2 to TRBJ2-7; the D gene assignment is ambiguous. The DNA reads TGTGCCAGCAGCACCCCGTCGGGCGAGCAGTACTTC. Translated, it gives CASSTPSGEQYF.